This entry describes one T cell receptor beta chain. Antigen unknown. TCRdb's table, derived via immunoSEQ multiplex PCR, lists solely in-frame clones and lacks some. The table records more than 80,000 clones, 88% of them present only once. The data belong to a study of OX40 agonist ivuxolimab in advanced cancers. Study in general: Given to patients was ivuxolimab, an agonistic anti-OX40 (CD134) antibody. Overall study findings and caveats: More expanded clones were found, on average, in CD8+ than in CD4+ T cells.

This TCR came from an adult with an advanced solid tumor such as melanoma, head and neck, liver or kidney cancer. The source material was CD4+ or CD8+ T cells sorted from blood, sampled in a trial of the OX40 agonist ivuxolimab.

CDR3 protein: CASSAGMGYETQYF. In nucleotides, the CDR3 is TGTGCCAGCAGCGCAGGGATGGGGTACGAGACCCAGTACTTC. The chain couples TRBV2 to TRBJ2-5; D may be TRBD1 (5 bases). The CDR3 consists of 14 residues. V lost 6 bases and J 5 bases, leaving 16 bases between the germline ends. Germline V gene lookup returns CDR1 SNHLY and CDR2 FYNNEI.